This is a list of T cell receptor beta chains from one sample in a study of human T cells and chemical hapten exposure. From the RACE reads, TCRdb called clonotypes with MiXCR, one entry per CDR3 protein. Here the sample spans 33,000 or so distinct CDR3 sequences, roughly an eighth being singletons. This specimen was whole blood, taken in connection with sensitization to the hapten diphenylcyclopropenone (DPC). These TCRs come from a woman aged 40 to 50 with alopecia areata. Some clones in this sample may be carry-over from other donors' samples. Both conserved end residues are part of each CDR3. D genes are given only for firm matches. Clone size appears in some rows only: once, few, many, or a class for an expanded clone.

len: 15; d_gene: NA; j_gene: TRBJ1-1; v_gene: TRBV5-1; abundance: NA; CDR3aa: CASSPSPGSNTEAFF; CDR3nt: TGCGCCAGCAGCCCCAGTCCAGGGTCGAACACTGAAGCTTTCTTT
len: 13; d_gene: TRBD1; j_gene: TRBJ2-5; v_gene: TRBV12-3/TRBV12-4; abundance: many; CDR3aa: CASSLRGQGTQYF; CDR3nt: TGTGCCAGCAGCCTTAGGGGACAGGGGACCCAGTACTTC
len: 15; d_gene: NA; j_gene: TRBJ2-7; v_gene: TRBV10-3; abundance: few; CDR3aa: CAISDLQRSSYEQYF; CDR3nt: TGTGCCATCAGTGACCTCCAGCGGAGCTCCTACGAGCAGTACTTC
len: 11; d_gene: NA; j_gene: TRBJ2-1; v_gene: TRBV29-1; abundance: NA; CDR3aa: CSLRSYNEQFF; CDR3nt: TGCAGCCTACGCTCCTACAATGAGCAGTTCTTC
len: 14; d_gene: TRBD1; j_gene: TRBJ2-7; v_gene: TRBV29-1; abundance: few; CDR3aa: CSARTGTGVYEQYF; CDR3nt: TGCAGCGCGAGGACCGGGACAGGGGTCTACGAGCAGTACTTC
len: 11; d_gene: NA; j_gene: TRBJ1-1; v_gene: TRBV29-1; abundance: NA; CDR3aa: CSVYSATEAFF; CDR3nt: TGCAGCGTTTACTCAGCCACTGAAGCTTTCTTT
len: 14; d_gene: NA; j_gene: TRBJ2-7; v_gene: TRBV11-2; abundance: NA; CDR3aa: CASRTGDLPGEQYF; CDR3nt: TGTGCCAGCAGGACAGGCGATCTCCCCGGCGAGCAGTACTTC
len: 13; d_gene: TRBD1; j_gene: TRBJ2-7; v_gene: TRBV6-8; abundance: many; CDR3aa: CASSYWDRGEQYF; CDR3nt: TGTGCCAGCAGTTACTGGGACAGGGGCGAGCAGTACTTC
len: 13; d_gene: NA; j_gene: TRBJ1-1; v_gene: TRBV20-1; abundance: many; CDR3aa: CSVRPSVNTEAFF; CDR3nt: TGCAGTGTTCGGCCCTCGGTGAACACTGAAGCTTTCTTT
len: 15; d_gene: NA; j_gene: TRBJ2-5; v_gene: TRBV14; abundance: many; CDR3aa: CASSQDRRVQETQYF; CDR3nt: TGTGCCAGCAGCCAAGATCGGCGTGTACAAGAGACCCAGTACTTC
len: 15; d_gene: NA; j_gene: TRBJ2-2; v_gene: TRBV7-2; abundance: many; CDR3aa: CASSPGPGTAGELFF; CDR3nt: TGTGCCAGCAGCCCGGGACCCGGGACGGCCGGGGAGCTGTTTTTT